Listed below are T cell receptor beta chains from one sample, sequenced in a study of blood T cell repertoires in COVID-19. Measured with immunoSEQ multiplex PCR; TCRdb has only the in-frame clones, and not every one. This repertoire shows over 45,000 clones, roughly 90% found once; its top ten account for approximately 8%. Sequenced sample: peripheral blood. These receptor sequences come from a man aged 55 to 70 with active COVID-19. CDR3s include the opening cysteine and the closing phenylalanine or tryptophan. The order of the fields is CDR3 protein, CDR3 DNA, D gene, V gene, clone size, J gene. A D gene is named only where the DNA matches it firmly. Only some rows state a clone size, as once, few, many or a class for expanded clones.

CDR3 protein: CASSSQGAGEQFF
CDR3 DNA: TGTGCCAGCAGCTCACAGGGGGCGGGTGAGCAGTTCTTC
D gene: TRBD1
V gene: TRBV7-3
clone size: NA
J gene: TRBJ2-1

CDR3 protein: CASSLANSGSYEQYF
CDR3 DNA: TGTGCCAGCAGCTTAGCGAATAGCGGGAGCTACGAGCAGTACTTC
D gene: TRBD2
V gene: TRBV7-8
clone size: NA
J gene: TRBJ2-7

CDR3 protein: CASSENSNTGELFF
CDR3 DNA: TGTGCCAGCAGTGAGAACAGCAACACCGGGGAGCTGTTTTTT
D gene: NA
V gene: TRBV2
clone size: NA
J gene: TRBJ2-2

CDR3 protein: CASSPTGRGTEAFF
CDR3 DNA: TGTGCCAGCAGCCCTACCGGAAGAGGGACTGAAGCTTTCTTT
D gene: NA
V gene: TRBV7-3
clone size: few
J gene: TRBJ1-1

CDR3 protein: CASSLRGYNNEQFF
CDR3 DNA: TGTGCCAGCAGCCTAAGGGGCTACAACAATGAGCAGTTCTTC
D gene: NA
V gene: TRBV9
clone size: NA
J gene: TRBJ2-1

CDR3 protein: CAIGTSGQETQYF
CDR3 DNA: TGTGCCATCGGGACTAGCGGCCAAGAGACCCAGTACTTC
D gene: TRBD2
V gene: TRBV10-3
clone size: NA
J gene: TRBJ2-5

CDR3 protein: CASSQDLNQPQHF
CDR3 DNA: TGTGCCAGCAGCCAAGACCTCAATCAGCCCCAGCATTTT
D gene: NA
V gene: TRBV14
clone size: NA
J gene: TRBJ1-5

CDR3 protein: CASSPGGQYDEQYF
CDR3 DNA: TGTGCCAGCAGCCCAGGTGGCCAGTACGACGAGCAGTACTTC
D gene: NA
V gene: TRBV5-4
clone size: NA
J gene: TRBJ2-7

CDR3 protein: CASTQRAADSPLHF
CDR3 DNA: TGTGCCAGCACCCAGAGGGCAGCCGATTCACCCCTCCACTTT
D gene: NA
V gene: TRBV3-1/TRBV3-2
clone size: NA
J gene: TRBJ1-6

CDR3 protein: CASSLKAGGPESYNEQFF
CDR3 DNA: TGTGCCAGCAGCCTCAAAGCGGGAGGGCCTGAGTCCTACAATGAGCAGTTCTTC
D gene: TRBD2
V gene: TRBV9
clone size: NA
J gene: TRBJ2-1

CDR3 protein: CASSIQPTFGGKGTEAFF
CDR3 DNA: TGTGCCAGCAGCATTCAACCTACCTTTGGGGGGAAGGGGACTGAAGCTTTCTTT
D gene: NA
V gene: TRBV7-8
clone size: NA
J gene: TRBJ1-1

CDR3 protein: CASSAIAAYNEQFF
CDR3 DNA: TGTGCCAGCAGTGCGATAGCGGCCTACAATGAGCAGTTCTTC
D gene: NA
V gene: TRBV2
clone size: NA
J gene: TRBJ2-1

CDR3 protein: CASSQAGAARTGELFF
CDR3 DNA: TGTGCCAGCAGCCAAGCAGGGGCGGCAAGGACCGGGGAGCTGTTTTTT
D gene: NA
V gene: TRBV3-1/TRBV3-2
clone size: NA
J gene: TRBJ2-2

CDR3 protein: CASSLARGFYNEQFF
CDR3 DNA: TGCGCCAGCAGCTTGGCTCGGGGGTTCTACAATGAGCAGTTCTTC
D gene: NA
V gene: TRBV5-1
clone size: NA
J gene: TRBJ2-1

CDR3 protein: CAISGGQGWTGELFF
CDR3 DNA: TGTGCCATCAGTGGCGGACAGGGGTGGACCGGGGAGCTGTTTTTT
D gene: TRBD1
V gene: TRBV10-3
clone size: NA
J gene: TRBJ2-2

CDR3 protein: CAISNSGSGVNEQFF
CDR3 DNA: TGTGCCATCAGTAATAGCGGGAGCGGAGTCAATGAGCAGTTCTTC
D gene: TRBD2
V gene: TRBV10-3
clone size: NA
J gene: TRBJ2-1

CDR3 protein: CASSWDGGVNQPQHF
CDR3 DNA: TGTGCCAGCAGTTGGGACGGCGGGGTCAATCAGCCCCAGCATTTT
D gene: NA
V gene: TRBV27
clone size: NA
J gene: TRBJ1-5

CDR3 protein: CASSLTPIIREEQFF
CDR3 DNA: TGTGCCAGCAGCTTAACACCTATAATCCGGGAGGAGCAGTTCTTC
D gene: NA
V gene: TRBV7-3
clone size: few
J gene: TRBJ2-1

CDR3 protein: CASSSLADPYEQYF
CDR3 DNA: TGTGCCAGCAGCTCTCTAGCGGACCCCTACGAGCAGTACTTC
D gene: TRBD2
V gene: TRBV7-7
clone size: NA
J gene: TRBJ2-7

CDR3 protein: CASSPGTGINWEQYF
CDR3 DNA: TGTGCCAGCAGCCCGGGGACAGGGATTAATTGGGAGCAGTACTTC
D gene: TRBD1
V gene: TRBV7-7
clone size: NA
J gene: TRBJ2-7

CDR3 protein: CASGLQTGPNTEAFF
CDR3 DNA: TGTGCTAGTGGTTTGCAAACAGGCCCGAACACTGAAGCTTTCTTT
D gene: NA
V gene: TRBV12-5
clone size: once
J gene: TRBJ1-1

CDR3 protein: CASSSVTDTQYF
CDR3 DNA: TGTGCCAGCAGTTCAGTAACAGATACGCAGTATTTT
D gene: NA
V gene: TRBV6-5
clone size: NA
J gene: TRBJ2-3

CDR3 protein: CASSAGTGGYEQYF
CDR3 DNA: TGCGCCAGCAGTGCCGGGACAGGGGGCTACGAGCAGTACTTC
D gene: TRBD1
V gene: TRBV10-2
clone size: NA
J gene: TRBJ2-7

CDR3 protein: CASSLLAAQFNFYNEQFF
CDR3 DNA: TGTGCCAGTAGCTTACTAGCGGCACAGTTTAATTTTTACAATGAGCAGTTCTTC
D gene: TRBD2
V gene: TRBV19
clone size: NA
J gene: TRBJ2-1

CDR3 protein: CASRNSAGGLVDEQFF
CDR3 DNA: TGTGCCAGTAGGAACTCAGCGGGAGGGTTAGTAGATGAGCAGTTCTTC
D gene: TRBD2
V gene: TRBV19
clone size: NA
J gene: TRBJ2-1

CDR3 protein: CASSPGGPGHEQFF
CDR3 DNA: TGTGCCAGCAGCCCCGGGGGTCCGGGTCATGAGCAGTTCTTC
D gene: NA
V gene: TRBV7-9
clone size: NA
J gene: TRBJ2-1

CDR3 protein: CASSLAGEGGSYGYTF
CDR3 DNA: TGTGCCAGCAGCTTGGCCGGAGAGGGAGGTAGCTATGGCTACACCTTC
D gene: NA
V gene: TRBV5-6
clone size: NA
J gene: TRBJ1-2

CDR3 protein: CASSQGERVHNEQFF
CDR3 DNA: TGCGCCAGCAGCCAAGGTGAGAGGGTCCACAATGAGCAGTTCTTC
D gene: NA
V gene: TRBV4-1
clone size: NA
J gene: TRBJ2-1

CDR3 protein: CASSPLPGSRQETQYF
CDR3 DNA: TGTGCCAGCTCACCACTTCCCGGGAGTAGGCAAGAGACCCAGTACTTC
D gene: NA
V gene: TRBV18
clone size: NA
J gene: TRBJ2-5

CDR3 protein: CSAGTGGNYEQYF
CDR3 DNA: TGCAGCGCGGGGACAGGGGGCAACTACGAGCAGTACTTC
D gene: TRBD1
V gene: TRBV29-1
clone size: NA
J gene: TRBJ2-7

CDR3 protein: CASSEGQGMNTEAFF
CDR3 DNA: TGTGCCAGCAGTGAGGGACAGGGAATGAACACTGAAGCTTTCTTT
D gene: TRBD1
V gene: TRBV27
clone size: NA
J gene: TRBJ1-1

CDR3 protein: CASSHSGRPYNEQFF
CDR3 DNA: TGTGCCAGCAGCCATAGCGGGAGGCCCTACAATGAGCAGTTCTTC
D gene: TRBD2
V gene: TRBV14
clone size: NA
J gene: TRBJ2-1

CDR3 protein: CASSPGEGQPQHF
CDR3 DNA: TGTGCCAGCTCACCAGGGGAGGGTCAGCCCCAGCATTTT
D gene: NA
V gene: TRBV18
clone size: NA
J gene: TRBJ1-5

CDR3 protein: CAISDERFSYEQYF
CDR3 DNA: TGTGCCATCAGTGATGAGCGCTTCTCCTACGAGCAGTACTTC
D gene: NA
V gene: TRBV10-3
clone size: few
J gene: TRBJ2-7

CDR3 protein: CASSAIYSSYNSPLHF
CDR3 DNA: TGTGCCAGCAGTGCTATCTATAGCTCCTATAATTCACCCCTCCACTTT
D gene: NA
V gene: TRBV2
clone size: NA
J gene: TRBJ1-6

CDR3 protein: CASSISRGVLMNTEAFF
CDR3 DNA: TGTGCCAGTAGTATCTCCAGGGGGGTACTCATGAACACTGAAGCTTTCTTT
D gene: TRBD1
V gene: TRBV19
clone size: NA
J gene: TRBJ1-1

CDR3 protein: CASGFSQVMNTEAFF
CDR3 DNA: TGTGCCAGCGGGTTTTCCCAGGTTATGAACACTGAAGCTTTCTTT
D gene: NA
V gene: TRBV2
clone size: NA
J gene: TRBJ1-1

CDR3 protein: CASSQEGGNTEAFF
CDR3 DNA: TGTGCCAGCAGCCAAGAGGGAGGGAACACTGAAGCTTTCTTT
D gene: NA
V gene: TRBV3-1/TRBV3-2
clone size: once
J gene: TRBJ1-1

CDR3 protein: CSVGTLYEQYF
CDR3 DNA: TGCAGCGTTGGGACACTCTACGAGCAGTACTTC
D gene: NA
V gene: TRBV29-1
clone size: once
J gene: TRBJ2-7

CDR3 protein: CASSSGTGAPGELFF
CDR3 DNA: TGTGCCAGCAGCTCCGGGACAGGGGCCCCCGGGGAGCTGTTTTTT
D gene: TRBD1
V gene: TRBV9
clone size: few
J gene: TRBJ2-2

CDR3 protein: CASSSLGTESLSLSYNEQFF
CDR3 DNA: TGTGCCAGCAGCTCGCTCGGGACAGAATCCCTATCCCTCTCCTACAATGAGCAGTTCTTC
D gene: TRBD1
V gene: TRBV9
clone size: once
J gene: TRBJ2-1